These 23 T cell receptor beta chains share one sample of origin, sequenced in a study of somatic mutations in cytotoxic T cells in rheumatoid arthritis. The data were produced by immunoSEQ multiplex PCR, yet TCRdb's version contains in-frame clones alone and is incomplete. The top ten hold around 10% of the sample, which has tens of thousands of clones, roughly 86% seen once. Sequencing was carried out using CD8+ T cells sorted from blood. The source is an adult with rheumatoid arthritis.

The chain links TRBV7-9 to TRBJ1-1; D uncertain. Germline V CDR1 and CDR2: SEHNR, FQNEAQ (reference sequence). The V gene lost 5 bases and the J gene lost 1 base, with 11 bases spanning the gap. The CDR3 runs 14 residues. The chain's CDR3 is CASSLMSGNTEAFF. In nucleotides, the CDR3 is TGTGCCAGCAGCCTTATGTCAGGGAACACTGAAGCTTTCTTT.

The chain joins TRBV19 to TRBJ1-2; the D gene is possibly TRBD1 (6 bases). Per the germline V gene, CDR1 is LNHDA and CDR2 is SQIVND (reference sequence). The V gene lost 5 bases and the J gene lost 1 base, with 14 bases spanning the gap. The CDR3 has 15 residues. The CDR3 DNA follows: TGTGCCAGTAGTCTATGGACAGAGGTTAACTATGGCTACACCTTC. It is translated as CASSLWTEVNYGYTF.

V is TRBV4-1 and J is TRBJ2-3; 8 bases fit TRBD2. This CDR3 comprises 15 residues. V shed 3 bases, J shed 2 bases, and the junction held 4 bases outside the gene matches. Germline CDR1 and CDR2: MGHRA and YSYEKL. CDR3 sequence reads: CASSHSAGDTDTQYF. The CDR3, as DNA: TGCGCCAGCAGCCACTCAGCGGGGGACACAGATACGCAGTATTTT.

The chain joins TRBV27 to TRBJ2-2; 11 nucleotides match TRBD1. Per the germline V gene, CDR1 is MNHEY and CDR2 is SMNVEV (reference sequence). This CDR3 is built from 15 residues. Losses at the gene ends were 5 bases for V and 7 bases for J; bases not matched to a gene: 6. The CDR3 sequence is CASSTRTGGGGELFF. The CDR3 DNA follows: TGTGCCAGCAGTACTAGGACAGGGGGCGGCGGGGAGCTGTTTTTT.

The CDR3 nucleotides read TGCGCCAGCAGCCACCTAGTGTGGGAACGGACCTATAATTCACCCCTCCACTTT. It yields the protein CASSHLVWERTYNSPLHF. The rearrangement links TRBV4-3 to TRBJ1-6, with D uncertain. The CDR3 extends over 18 amino acids. The V gene's germline CDR1 is LGHNA and CDR2 YSLEER. Trimming stripped 3 bases from V and 2 bases from J, with 17 bases between.

CDR3 sequence (DNA): TGCAGCGTTGTGCCCCGGACAACGGAGACCCAGTACTTC. It specifies CSVVPRTTETQYF. The chain couples TRBV29-1 to TRBJ2-5; TRBD1 might be the D (5 bases). Deletions cut 4 bases from V and 5 bases from J, with 14 bases between. The germline CDR1 and CDR2 sequences are SQVTM and ANQGSEA. CDR3 length: 13 residues.

The gene calls are TRBV11-2 and TRBJ1-6, with unresolved D. Germline loops: CDR1 SGHAT, CDR2 FQNNGV. The germline V and J ends were trimmed by 3 bases and 7 bases, with 10 bases remaining between them. This CDR3 is 14 amino acids long. The CDR3 DNA reads as TGTGCCAGCAGCTTCTCATACGGGAATTCACCCCTCCACTTT. Its translation: CASSFSYGNSPLHF.

This clone was detected a few times. The CDR3 reads CASSFRDRGHGYTF. In nucleotides, the CDR3 is TGTGCCAGCAGTTTCCGGGACAGGGGGCATGGCTACACCTTC. The gene calls are TRBV27 and TRBJ1-2; 12 nucleotides agree with TRBD1. This CDR3 comprises 14 residues. V lost 3 bases and J lost 6; bases outside the gene matches: 2. CDR1 is MNHEY, CDR2 SMNVEV, per germline (reference sequence).

V is TRBV27 and J is TRBJ2-2, with D perhaps being TRBD1 or TRBD2 (5 bases each). The germline CDR1 and CDR2 sequences are MNHEY and SMNVEV (reference sequence). The V end lost 5 bases, the J end lost 4 bases, and 14 bases lay between the germline ends. The CDR3 is made up of 15 amino acids. CDR3 bases: TGTGCCAGCAGTACCCGGGACGGCGCCACCGGGGAGCTGTTTTTT. Protein: CASSTRDGATGELFF.

This clone has just one count. The CDR3 reads CASTSTGYNNQPQHF. CDR3 DNA sequence: TGTGCCAGTACCTCTACAGGGTATAACAATCAGCCCCAGCATTTT. The gene calls are TRBV19 and TRBJ1-5; D possibly corresponds to TRBD1 (6 bases). Germline lookup yields CDR1 LNHDA and CDR2 SQIVND (reference sequence). This CDR3 comprises 15 residues. The ends were cut back, 7 bases at V and 3 bases at J, with 16 bases in the middle.

The chain links TRBV7-3 to TRBJ2-7; weak D call: TRBD2 (5 bases). Germline lookup yields CDR1 SGHTA and CDR2 FQGTGA. The V end was cut by 4 bases, the J end by 7 bases, with 14 bases between. The CDR3 runs to 13 residues. CDR3 sequence reads: CASSSTRFGEQYF. CDR3 DNA: TGTGCCAGCAGCTCCACTAGGTTTGGAGAGCAGTACTTC.

The chain employs TRBV6-5 and TRBJ2-5, with D possibly TRBD1 on 6 matching bases. The J call is uncertain, as TRBJ2-7 better fits the DNA end. The CDR3 length is 15 residues. The V gene's germline CDR1 is MNHEY and CDR2 SVGAGI. The CDR3 protein is CASSYLGTRYGEQYF. CDR3 DNA: TGTGCCAGCAGTTACTTGGGGACACGGTATGGCGAGCAGTACTTC.

This chain uses TRBV2 with TRBJ2-1, with 10 positions matching TRBD2. The CDR3 is 17 residues long. CDR1 SNHLY and CDR2 FYNNEI come from the germline V gene. Trimming removed 6 bases from V and 4 bases from J; junction bases left unmatched: 12. Here the CDR3 reads CASRDPLLAGLYNEQFF. CDR3 nucleotide sequence: TGTGCCAGCAGGGACCCTTTACTAGCGGGACTATACAATGAGCAGTTCTTC.

This chain uses TRBV29-1 with TRBJ2-3, with 15 bases matching TRBD2. Germline loops: CDR1 SQVTM, CDR2 ANQGSEA. J lost 4 bases, V lost 2 bases, and 4 bases had no gene match. CDR3 length: 16 residues. The CDR3 DNA is TGCAGCGTTGAATGGACTAGCGGGGGGGGCTCAGATACGCAGTATTTT. Protein product: CSVEWTSGGGSDTQYF.

The chain employs TRBV6-5 and TRBJ1-2; unclear D gene. Germline values: CDR1 MNHEY, CDR2 SVGAGI. The CDR3 loop spans 12 amino acids. V gave up 7 bases and J gave up 8 bases, with 14 bases separating them. CDR3 sequence: CASKEPESGYTF. In DNA, the CDR3 is TGTGCCAGCAAGGAACCTGAATCGGGCTACACCTTC.

This clone was seen only once. J is TRBJ1-5 and V is TRBV6-5, with D unresolved. The V gene's germline CDR1 is MNHEY and CDR2 SVGAGI. With 2 bases removed from V and 3 bases from J, the gap between germline ends came to 8 bases. The CDR3 is 14 residues long. CDR3 amino acids: CASSYSGDNQPQHF. The CDR3 region has the DNA TGTGCCAGCAGTTACAGCGGAGACAATCAGCCCCAGCATTTT.

The chain combines TRBV5-8 with TRBJ2-7, with D possibly being TRBD2 (5 bases). Germline assignment: CDR1 SGHTS and CDR2 YDEGEE. V lost 6 bases and J lost 6, with 13 bases in between. The CDR3 spans 12 residues. The CDR3 DNA reads as TGTGCCAGCACTTTTGGGGAGTTCGAGCAGTACTTC. This translates into CASTFGEFEQYF. The complete variable domain, with remaining parts taken from reference TRBV5-8 and TRBJ2-7, reads EAGVTQSPTHLIKTRGQQATLRCSPISGHTSVYWYQQALGLGLQFLLWYDEGEERNRGNFPPRFSGRQFPNYSSELNVNALELEDSALYLCASTFGEFEQYFGPGTRLTVT.

The chain employs TRBV5-1 and TRBJ2-5; D is unresolved. With the DNA end fitting TRBJ2-7 better, the J assignment may be wrong. Per the germline V gene, CDR1 is SGHRS and CDR2 is YFSETQ. The CDR3 sequence is 14 residues long. CDR3: CASSLGMGSYEQYF. The CDR3 region has the DNA TGCGCCAGCAGCTTGGGGATGGGTAGCTACGAGCAGTACTTC.

V gene TRBV5-1 combines with J gene TRBJ2-1; D uncertain. Deletions cut 2 bases from V and 10 bases from J, with 7 bases between. The CDR3 runs to 11 residues. Germline values: CDR1 SGHRS, CDR2 YFSETQ. CDR3 in amino acids: CASSLVAEQFF. The CDR3 coding sequence is TGCGCCAGCAGCTTAGTAGCCGAGCAGTTCTTC.

This clone occurred a few times. The CDR3 nucleotides are TGTGCCAGCAGCCCTGGGGAGCAGGTGAATCAGCCCCAGCATTTT. It codes for CASSPGEQVNQPQHF. The rearrangement uses TRBV7-9 and TRBJ1-5; D not resolved. CDR1 and CDR2 from the germline V gene are SEHNR and FQNEAQ (reference sequence). V was shortened by 5 bases and J by 4 bases, with 15 bases between the two germline ends. This CDR3 spans 15 amino acids.

The rearrangement joins TRBV2 to TRBJ2-1; no firm D call. Trimming pared 3 bases from V and 5 bases from J, leaving 23 bases between. Germline V lookup: CDR1 SNHLY, CDR2 FYNNEI. This CDR3 is built from 18 residues. The CDR3 protein is CASSDHGRFFSDDNEQFF. The CDR3 nucleotides read TGTGCCAGCAGTGATCACGGCAGATTCTTTTCGGATGACAATGAGCAGTTCTTC.

This chain connects TRBV7-6 to TRBJ2-1; D is perhaps TRBD1 (5 bases). V dropped 0 bases and J dropped 9 bases, with 9 bases sitting between them. CDR3 length: 13 amino acids. CDR1 is SGHVS, CDR2 FNYEAQ, per germline. CDR3 DNA: TGTGCCAGCAGCTTAGCAGTCAGGGCTGAGCAGTTCTTC. As protein: CASSLAVRAEQFF.

A single count supports this clone. The rearrangement joins TRBV4-3 to TRBJ2-5, with D possibly matching TRBD2 (7 bases). Trimming removed 4 bases at V and 5 bases at J, with 11 bases between. Germline CDR1 is LGHNA and CDR2 is YSLEER. The CDR3 covers 13 residues. The CDR3 region has the DNA TGCGCCAGCAGCCCGGGGGGCGGGGAGACCCAGTACTTC. This codes for CASSPGGGETQYF.